Listed below are T cell receptor beta chains from one sample, sequenced in a study of T cell responses to AZD1222 COVID-19 vaccine. Produced via immunoSEQ multiplex PCR; TCRdb's table is partial and in-frame only. This sample has some 150,000 clones, with less than 90% found just once. This material consisted of peripheral blood, taken on day 0 of AZD1222 vaccination. The receptor set was obtained from an adult in good health. Each CDR3 is given with its conserved first and last residue. Each record gives: J gene, clone size, D gene, V gene, CDR3 protein, CDR3 DNA. The D gene is left open where the match is weak. The size of a clone is reported for some rows only, either as once, few or many, or as a class for expanded clones.

>TRBJ1-5|NA|TRBD1|TRBV19
CASSISGTGQPQHF
TGTGCCAGTAGTATATCTGGGACAGGGCAGCCCCAGCATTTT
>TRBJ1-5|NA|TRBD1|TRBV30
CALTTGIGNQPQHF
TGTGCCTTGACGACAGGGATCGGAAATCAGCCCCAGCATTTT
>TRBJ1-4|NA|NA|TRBV6-1
CASSEGPGHNEKLFF
TGTGCCAGCAGTGAAGGGCCAGGACATAATGAAAAACTGTTTTTT
>TRBJ1-1|NA|NA|TRBV5-6
CASSLGPENTEAFF
TGTGCCAGCAGCTTGGGGCCAGAGAACACTGAAGCTTTCTTT
>TRBJ1-3|once|NA|TRBV19
CASAELSSGNTIYF
TGTGCCAGTGCAGAGTTATCCTCTGGAAACACCATATATTTT
>TRBJ1-1|NA|NA|TRBV19
CASSIRPGYTEAFF
TGTGCCAGTAGTATAAGGCCCGGATACACTGAAGCTTTCTTT
>TRBJ2-2|once|TRBD1|TRBV27
CASSATGVGTGELFF
TGTGCCAGCAGCGCGACAGGGGTGGGCACCGGGGAGCTGTTTTTT
>TRBJ1-4|few|TRBD1|TRBV9
CASSLRPQGTGGEKLFF
TGTGCCAGCAGCCTTCGCCCGCAAGGGACAGGGGGTGAAAAACTGTTTTTT
>TRBJ1-3|few|NA|TRBV2
CASSPAQAGNTIYF
TGTGCCAGCAGCCCCGCACAGGCTGGAAACACCATATATTTT
>TRBJ2-5|NA|NA|TRBV11-2
CASSSQGRLSQETQYF
TGTGCCAGCAGCTCCCAGGGTCGTCTCTCACAAGAGACCCAGTACTTC